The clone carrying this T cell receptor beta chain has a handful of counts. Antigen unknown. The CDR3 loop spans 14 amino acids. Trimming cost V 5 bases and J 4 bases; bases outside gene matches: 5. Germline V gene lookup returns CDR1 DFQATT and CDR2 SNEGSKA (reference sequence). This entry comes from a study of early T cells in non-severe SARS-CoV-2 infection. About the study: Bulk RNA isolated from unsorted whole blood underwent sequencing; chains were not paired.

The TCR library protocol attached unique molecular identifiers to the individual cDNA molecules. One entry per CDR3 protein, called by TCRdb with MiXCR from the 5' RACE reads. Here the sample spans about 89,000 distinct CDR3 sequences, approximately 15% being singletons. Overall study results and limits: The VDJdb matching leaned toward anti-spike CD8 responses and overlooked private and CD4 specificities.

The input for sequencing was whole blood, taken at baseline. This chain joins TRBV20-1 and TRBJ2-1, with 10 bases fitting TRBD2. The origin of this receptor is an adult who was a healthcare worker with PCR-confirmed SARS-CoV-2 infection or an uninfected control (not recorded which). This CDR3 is CSAAGLAAYNEQFF. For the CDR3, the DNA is TGCAGTGCTGCTGGACTAGCGGCGTACAATGAGCAGTTCTTC.